One and the same sample provided the 15 T cell receptor beta chains below, sequenced in a study of blood T cell repertoires in COVID-19. The table came from immunoSEQ multiplex PCR; TCRdb's copy has only in-frame clones and leaves some out. The table records hundreds of thousands of clones, approximately 80% of them present only once. The sequencing sample was made of PBMCs or T cells enriched from blood (not recorded which). Source of these receptors: a man aged 35 to 55 who had been exposed to COVID-19.

V usage is TRBV19 and J usage is TRBJ2-3, with D perhaps matching TRBD2 (5 bases). The V gene's germline CDR1 is LNHDA and CDR2 SQIVND (reference sequence). CDR3 size: 13 residues. Trimming removed 8 bases at V and 6 bases at J, with 15 bases between. CDR3 sequence (DNA): TGTGCCAGTCGGCGGGCCGCTCAGGATACGCAGTATTTT. This translates into CASRRAAQDTQYF.

This clone was recorded many times. J is TRBJ2-7 and V is TRBV2; D perhaps matches TRBD2 (5 bases). The CDR3 spans 14 residues. CDR1 and CDR2 from the germline V gene are SNHLY and FYNNEI. V was pared by 8 bases and J by 0 bases, with 14 bases between. The DNA of the CDR3 is TGTGCCAGCGTTCGCCGACTAAGCTCCTACGAGCAGTACTTC. The encoded protein is CASVRRLSSYEQYF.

V and J are TRBV7-2 and TRBJ1-5, with a possible D match to TRBD1 (6 bases). Deletions cut 5 bases from V and 3 bases from J, with 8 bases between. Germline V gives CDR1 SGHTA, CDR2 FQGNSA. This CDR3 spans 13 amino acids. CDR3 bases: TGTGCCAGCAGCGGACAGATCAATCAGCCCCAGCATTTT. Its protein is CASSGQINQPQHF.

V usage is TRBV5-3 and J usage is TRBJ2-1, with TRBD2 matching over 9 bases. TRBV5-3 is an ORF, and what it does is uncertain. The CDR3 has 16 residues. V gave up 3 bases and J gave up 5 bases; unmatched junction bases: 9. This CDR3 reads CARSSLGREGNNEQFF. CDR3 bases: TGTGCCAGAAGCTCCTTAGGGCGGGAGGGGAACAATGAGCAGTTCTTC.

The chain combines TRBV30 with TRBJ1-4; D is unclear. The CDR3 runs to 14 residues. From germline, CDR1 is GTSNPN and CDR2 SVGIG (reference sequence). The germline V and J ends were trimmed by 1 base and 8 bases, with 14 bases remaining between them. CDR3 DNA sequence: TGTGCCTGGAGTGGCCAGACACTTCGGGAAAAACTGTTTTTT. Residues: CAWSGQTLREKLFF.

The V call is TRBV11-3, the J call TRBJ2-5, with 7 nucleotides matching TRBD2. V shed 3 bases, J shed 1 base, and the junction held 5 bases outside the gene matches. Per germline, CDR1 SGHNT and CDR2 YENEEA. The CDR3 extends over 15 amino acids. CDR3 region: CASSLGLAGQETQYF. The CDR3 coding sequence is TGTGCCAGCAGCTTGGGGTTAGCGGGCCAAGAGACCCAGTACTTC.

V gene TRBV5-6 combines with J gene TRBJ2-7; 11 bases align to TRBD2. Per the germline V gene, CDR1 is SGHDT and CDR2 is YYEEEE. V lost 0 bases to trimming and J lost 4 bases; unmatched junction nucleotides: 15. The CDR3 has 19 amino acids. The CDR3 coding sequence is TGTGCCAGCAGCTTGGTGGTAGCGGGAGGGCCTGCAAGCGGGTACGAGCAGTACTTC. It specifies CASSLVVAGGPASGYEQYF.

V and J are TRBV6-5 and TRBJ2-6; 9 nucleotides match TRBD1. Trimming at V came to 6 bases and at J to 10 bases, leaving 10 bases not matched to a gene. CDR1 is MNHEY, CDR2 SVGAGI, per germline. CDR3 length: 15 residues. CDR3 in amino acids: CASRLAVGTGNVLTF. The DNA for the CDR3 is TGTGCCAGCAGGTTGGCAGTTGGGACAGGGAACGTCCTGACTTTC.

The chain carries TRBV3-1 (or the pseudogene TRBV3-2) and TRBJ1-2; 8 bases match TRBD1. The V and J ends lost 0 bases and 3 bases, in that order; junction bases with no gene match: 15. Looked up from germline, CDR1 is LGHDT and CDR2 is YNNKEL (reference sequence). The CDR3 extends over 19 amino acids. CDR3 nucleotides: TGTGCCAGCAGCCAAGATAGATGGGACTCGGGACAGGCGGACTATGGCTACACCTTC. Translation: CASSQDRWDSGQADYGYTF.

The CDR3: CASSIGGLNTEAFF. The CDR3 nucleotides read TGTGCCAGCAGTATAGGGGGCCTGAACACTGAAGCTTTCTTT. V gene TRBV28 combines with J gene TRBJ1-1; 7 positions match TRBD1. Germline V gene data show CDR1 as MDHEN and CDR2 as SYDVKM. Unmatched junction bases numbered 3, after V lost 5 bases and J lost 0 bases. This CDR3 comprises 14 residues.

This rearrangement joins TRBV5-1 to TRBJ1-5; TRBD1 aligns across 9 bases. Per the germline V gene, CDR1 is SGHRS and CDR2 is YFSETQ. The CDR3 is made up of 15 amino acids. With 5 bases clipped from V and 3 bases from J, the junction kept 6 bases outside the gene matches. In DNA form, the CDR3 reads TGCGCCAGCAGAAGAGGGACAGGGACCAATCAGCCCCAGCATTTT. Translated, it gives CASRRGTGTNQPQHF.

The chain couples TRBV5-1 to TRBJ1-4; a weak D match, TRBD1 (6 bases). Trimming removed 4 bases at V and 8 bases at J, with 24 bases between. The CDR3 totals 17 residues. CDR1 is SGHRS and CDR2 is YFSETQ in the germline V gene. The CDR3 DNA reads as TGCGCCAGCAGCCTCAGGGGCTCCCCCCGCGTGGAGGAAAAACTGTTTTTT. Translation gives CASSLRGSPRVEEKLFF.

V and J are TRBV30 and TRBJ2-7, with 7 nucleotides matching TRBD1. The CDR3 is 12 amino acids. After removal of 4 bases from V and 5 bases from J, the junction contained 5 bases not matched to a gene. The germline V gene encodes CDR1 GTSNPN and CDR2 SVGIG (reference sequence). The CDR3, as DNA: TGTGCCTGGAATACAGGGGACCACGAGCAGTACTTC. Protein sequence: CAWNTGDHEQYF.

V gene TRBV7-2 combines with J gene TRBJ2-1, with 8 bases matching TRBD2. The CDR3 totals 13 residues. Per germline, CDR1 SGHTA and CDR2 FQGNSA. After removal of 6 bases from V and 16 bases from J, the junction contained 14 bases not matched to a gene. DNA of the CDR3: TGTGCCAGCAGGGACGGGGCTAGCGGGCCTTTTTTCTTC. Translating gives CASRDGASGPFFF.

CDR3 region: CASRGQGGSSPLHF. The CDR3 DNA is TGTGCCAGCAGAGGACAGGGGGGCTCTTCACCCCTCCACTTT. The V and J genes are TRBV6-5 and TRBJ1-6, with 10 bases that match TRBD1. The V gene end was trimmed by 6 bases and the J gene end by 9 bases; junction bases not matched to a gene: 5. Germline values: CDR1 MNHEY, CDR2 SVGAGI. The CDR3 is 14 residues long.